A single sample gave rise to the 12 T cell receptor beta chains below, sequenced in a study of blood T cell repertoires in COVID-19. Libraries were prepared by immunoSEQ multiplex PCR; TCRdb keeps only in-frame clonotypes and omits some of them. Of 200,000 or so clones listed, around four fifths are singletons. The sequenced sample was peripheral blood. These receptors originate from a man aged 55-75 years with COVID-19, enrolled during active disease.

The table lists this clone with a count of one. The J gene is TRBJ2-1, the V gene TRBV30, with D maybe TRBD1 (5 bases). The CDR3 has 12 amino acids. The V gene's germline CDR1 is GTSNPN and CDR2 SVGIG (reference sequence). V lost 2 bases to trimming and J lost 8 bases, with 10 bases between them. Written as DNA, the CDR3 is TGTGCCTGGAGTCGGTCCAGGGATGAGCAGTTCTTC. It specifies CAWSRSRDEQFF.

V and J are TRBV5-4 and TRBJ1-2, with TRBD1 matching 9 bases. The CDR3 covers 17 residues. CDR1 and CDR2 from the germline V gene are SGHNT and YYREEE (reference sequence). V dropped 0 bases and J dropped 5; count of bases not matched to a gene: 11. The CDR3, as DNA: TGTGCCAGCAGCTTGGCCTCCCGAGGACAGGGGAGGTATGGCTACACCTTC. Its protein product is CASSLASRGQGRYGYTF.

V usage is TRBV28 and J usage is TRBJ1-2; D may be TRBD1 (6 bases). Per the germline V gene, CDR1 is MDHEN and CDR2 is SYDVKM. Trimming removed 10 bases from V and 7 bases from J, with 19 bases in between. This CDR3 has 13 residues. CDR3 sequence (DNA): TGTGCCACTAGATTGGGGGCAGCAAGTGGCTACACCTTC. It is translated as CATRLGAASGYTF.

This chain links TRBV10-3 with TRBJ1-1, with TRBD1 as a possible D gene (5 bases). The CDR3 contains 13 residues. CDR1 and CDR2 (germline): ENHRY, SYGVKD. Trimming cost V 10 bases and J 0 bases, with 12 bases left between them. Here the CDR3 DNA reads TGTGCCACCCGACAGTTCATGAACACTGAAGCTTTCTTT. Translation: CATRQFMNTEAFF.

The chain recombines TRBV29-1 with TRBJ1-1; TRBD1 might be the D (6 bases). Germline V gene data show CDR1 as SQVTM and CDR2 as ANQGSEA. V lost 5 bases to trimming and J lost 1 base, with 11 bases between them. The CDR3 contains 13 residues. CDR3 in DNA: TGCAGCGTTCTTCCCAGGGGGAACACTGAAGCTTTCTTT. Protein: CSVLPRGNTEAFF.

The J gene is TRBJ1-2, the V gene TRBV12-3 or TRBV12-4, with a tentative D call TRBD1 (5 bases). The CDR3 is 12 amino acids. V was trimmed by 2 bases and J by 8 bases, leaving 9 bases between them. The CDR3 is CASSLQGWGYTF. The CDR3 DNA reads TGTGCCAGCAGTTTACAGGGTTGGGGCTACACCTTC.

The V gene is TRBV30, the J gene TRBJ2-2; D unclear. Germline V gene lookup returns CDR1 GTSNPN and CDR2 SVGIG (reference sequence). Trimming took off 0 bases at V and 8 bases at J, with 7 bases between the two ends. This CDR3 is 12 amino acids long. The CDR3 sequence: CAWSVLRGELFF. CDR3 coding DNA: TGTGCCTGGAGTGTATTGCGGGGGGAGCTGTTTTTT.

The chain employs TRBV6-5 and TRBJ2-7, with 11 bases identical to TRBD1. This CDR3 is 14 amino acids long. J lost 3 bases, V lost 6 bases, and 4 bases had no gene match. Germline values: CDR1 MNHEY, CDR2 SVGAGI. The CDR3 region is CASRAGTGGYEQYF. The CDR3 DNA sequence: TGTGCCAGCAGGGCCGGGACAGGGGGCTACGAGCAGTACTTC.

The chain links TRBV28 to TRBJ1-5, with D unresolved. The length of the CDR3 is 12 residues. The V end lost 7 bases, the J end lost 7 bases, and 11 bases lay between the germline ends. The germline V gene encodes CDR1 MDHEN and CDR2 SYDVKM. The CDR3 loop is CASNLLGQPQHF. CDR3 bases: TGTGCCAGCAATCTTTTGGGCCAGCCCCAGCATTTT.

The CDR3 sequence: CASSRSGAYGYTF. The CDR3 nucleotides are TGTGCCAGCAGTCGCTCTGGGGCCTATGGCTACACCTTC. This chain links TRBV28 with TRBJ1-2; tentatively, D is TRBD1 (5 bases). In germline, CDR1 is MDHEN, CDR2 SYDVKM. This CDR3 has 13 amino acids. Trimming shortened V by 5 bases and J by 4 bases, and 11 bases separated the two germline ends.

V and J are TRBV18 and TRBJ1-1, with TRBD1 matching 7 bases. J was trimmed by 4 bases and V by 3 bases; bases with no gene match: 11. Germline lookup yields CDR1 KGHSH and CDR2 LQKENI. The CDR3 loop spans 16 amino acids. The CDR3 is CASSPTMAGGATEAFF. In DNA form, the CDR3 reads TGTGCCAGCTCACCGACGATGGCAGGGGGAGCCACTGAAGCTTTCTTT.

This clone was seen once. This chain connects TRBV11-2 to TRBJ2-7; D gene uncertain. Germline V gives CDR1 SGHAT, CDR2 FQNNGV. V was pared by 0 bases and J by 5 bases, with 17 bases between. This CDR3 comprises 16 residues. As DNA, the CDR3 is TGTGCCAGCAGCTTAGATAAAAGACTCCACGCGCACGAGCAGTACTTC. Translated, it gives CASSLDKRLHAHEQYF.